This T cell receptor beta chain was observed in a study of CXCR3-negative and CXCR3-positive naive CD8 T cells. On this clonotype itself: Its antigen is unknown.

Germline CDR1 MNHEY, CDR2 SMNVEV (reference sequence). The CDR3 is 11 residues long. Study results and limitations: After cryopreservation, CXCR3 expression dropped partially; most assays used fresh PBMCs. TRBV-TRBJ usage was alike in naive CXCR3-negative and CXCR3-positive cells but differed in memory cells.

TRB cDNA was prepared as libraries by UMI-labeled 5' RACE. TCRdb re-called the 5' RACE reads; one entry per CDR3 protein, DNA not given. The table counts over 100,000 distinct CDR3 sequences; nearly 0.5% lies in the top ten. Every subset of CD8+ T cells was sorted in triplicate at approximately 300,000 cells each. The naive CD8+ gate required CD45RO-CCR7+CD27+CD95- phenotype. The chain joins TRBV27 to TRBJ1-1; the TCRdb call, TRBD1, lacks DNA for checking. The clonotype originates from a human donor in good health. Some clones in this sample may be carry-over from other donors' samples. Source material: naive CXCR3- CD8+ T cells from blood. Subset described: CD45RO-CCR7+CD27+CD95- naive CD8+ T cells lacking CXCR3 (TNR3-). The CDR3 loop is CASTWGTEAFF.